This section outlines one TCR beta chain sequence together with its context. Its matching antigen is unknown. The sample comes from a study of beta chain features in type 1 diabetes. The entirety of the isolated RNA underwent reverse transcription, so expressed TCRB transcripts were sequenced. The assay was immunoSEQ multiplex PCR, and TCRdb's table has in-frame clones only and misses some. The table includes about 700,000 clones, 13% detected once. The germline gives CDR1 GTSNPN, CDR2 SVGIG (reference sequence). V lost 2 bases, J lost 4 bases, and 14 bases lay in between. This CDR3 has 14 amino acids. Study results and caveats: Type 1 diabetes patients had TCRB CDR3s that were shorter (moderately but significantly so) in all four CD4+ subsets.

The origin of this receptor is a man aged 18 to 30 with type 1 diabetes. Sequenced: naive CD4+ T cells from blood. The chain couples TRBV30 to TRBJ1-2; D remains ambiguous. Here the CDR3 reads CAWSPYPGAYGYTF. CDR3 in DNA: TGTGCCTGGAGTCCATATCCAGGCGCCTATGGCTACACCTTC.